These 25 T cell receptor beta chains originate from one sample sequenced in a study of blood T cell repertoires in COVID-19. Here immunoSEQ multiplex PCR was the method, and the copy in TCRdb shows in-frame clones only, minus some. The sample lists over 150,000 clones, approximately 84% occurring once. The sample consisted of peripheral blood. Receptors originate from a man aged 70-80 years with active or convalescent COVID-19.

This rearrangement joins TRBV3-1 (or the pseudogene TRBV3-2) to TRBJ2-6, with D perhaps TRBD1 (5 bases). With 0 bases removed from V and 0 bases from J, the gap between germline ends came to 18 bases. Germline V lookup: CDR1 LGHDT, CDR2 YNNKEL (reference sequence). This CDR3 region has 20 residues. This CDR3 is CASSQDSHRTPSSGANVLTF. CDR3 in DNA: TGTGCCAGCAGCCAAGATTCGCATAGGACACCGAGCTCTGGGGCCAACGTCCTGACTTTC.

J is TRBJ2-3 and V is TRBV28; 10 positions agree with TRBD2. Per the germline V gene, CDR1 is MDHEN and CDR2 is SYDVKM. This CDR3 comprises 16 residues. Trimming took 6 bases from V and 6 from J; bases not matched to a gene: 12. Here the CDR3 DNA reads TGTGCCAGCAGATACGAGCGGGAGGGCCACGGTGATACGCAGTATTTT. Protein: CASRYEREGHGDTQYF.

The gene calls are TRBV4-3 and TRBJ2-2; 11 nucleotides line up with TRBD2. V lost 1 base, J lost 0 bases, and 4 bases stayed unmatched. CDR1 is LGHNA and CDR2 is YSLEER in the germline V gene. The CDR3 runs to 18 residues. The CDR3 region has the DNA TGCGCCAGCAGCCAAGGGGTAGCGGGAGGGGCGAACACCGGGGAGCTGTTTTTT. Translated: CASSQGVAGGANTGELFF.

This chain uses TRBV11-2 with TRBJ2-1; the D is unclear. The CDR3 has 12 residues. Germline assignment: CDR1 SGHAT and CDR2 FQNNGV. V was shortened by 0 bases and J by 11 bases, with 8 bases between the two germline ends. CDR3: CASSLDWAKQFF. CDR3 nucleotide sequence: TGTGCCAGCAGCTTAGATTGGGCGAAGCAGTTCTTC.

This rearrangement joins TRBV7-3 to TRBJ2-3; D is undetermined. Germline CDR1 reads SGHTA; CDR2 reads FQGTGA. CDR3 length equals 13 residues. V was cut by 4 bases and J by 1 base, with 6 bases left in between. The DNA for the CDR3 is TGTGCCAGCAGCTCCCAGGGCACAGATACGCAGTATTTT. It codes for CASSSQGTDTQYF. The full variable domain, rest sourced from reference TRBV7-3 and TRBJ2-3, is GAGVSQTPSNKVTEKGKYVELRCDPISGHTALYWYRQSLGQGPEFLIYFQGTGAADDSGLPNDRFFAVRPEGSVSTLKIQRTERGDSAVYLCASSSQGTDTQYFGPGTRLTVL.

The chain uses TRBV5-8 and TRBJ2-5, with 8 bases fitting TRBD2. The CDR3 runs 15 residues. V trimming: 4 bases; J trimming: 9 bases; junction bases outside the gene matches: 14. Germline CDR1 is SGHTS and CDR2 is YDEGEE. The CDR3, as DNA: TGTGCCAGCAGCCCCAGACTAGCGAGTCGGTCGGCCCAGTACTTC. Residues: CASSPRLASRSAQYF.

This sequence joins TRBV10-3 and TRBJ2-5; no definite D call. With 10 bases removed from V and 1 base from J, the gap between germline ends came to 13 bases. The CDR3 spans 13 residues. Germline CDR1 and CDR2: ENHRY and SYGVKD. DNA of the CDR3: TGTGCCACCCACGCCCGCGGCCAAGAGACCCAGTACTTC. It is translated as CATHARGQETQYF.

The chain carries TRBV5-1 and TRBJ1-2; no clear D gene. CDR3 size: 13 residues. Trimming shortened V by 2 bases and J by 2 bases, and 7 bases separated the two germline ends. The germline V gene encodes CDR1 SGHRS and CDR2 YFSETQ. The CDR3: CASSFGPNYGYTF. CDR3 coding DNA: TGCGCCAGCAGCTTTGGGCCAAACTATGGCTACACCTTC. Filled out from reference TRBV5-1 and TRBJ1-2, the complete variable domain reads KAGVTQTPRYLIKTRGQQVTLSCSPISGHRSVSWYQQTPGQGLQFLFEYFSETQRNKGNFPGRFSGRQFSNSRSEMNVSTLELGDSALYLCASSFGPNYGYTFGSGTRLTVV.

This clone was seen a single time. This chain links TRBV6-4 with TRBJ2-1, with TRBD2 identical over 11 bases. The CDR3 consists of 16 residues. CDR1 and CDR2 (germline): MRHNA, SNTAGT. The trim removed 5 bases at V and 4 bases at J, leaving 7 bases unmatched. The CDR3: CASSTQGLAAYNEQFF. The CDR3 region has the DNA TGTGCCAGCAGTACTCAGGGACTAGCGGCTTACAATGAGCAGTTCTTC.

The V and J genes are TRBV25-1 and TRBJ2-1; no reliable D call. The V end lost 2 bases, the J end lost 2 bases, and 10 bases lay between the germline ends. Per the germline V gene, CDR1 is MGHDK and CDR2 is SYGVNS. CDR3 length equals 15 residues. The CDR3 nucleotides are TGTGCCAGCAGTGAAGGTTGGCAGACCTACAATGAGCAGTTCTTC. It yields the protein CASSEGWQTYNEQFF.

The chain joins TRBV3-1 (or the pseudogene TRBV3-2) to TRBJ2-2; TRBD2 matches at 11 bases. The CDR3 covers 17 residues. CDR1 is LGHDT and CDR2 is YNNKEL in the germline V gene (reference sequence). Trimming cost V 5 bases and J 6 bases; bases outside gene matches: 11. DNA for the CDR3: TGTGCCAGCAGCTCAACCTTACTAGCGGGAGTAGCCGGGGAGCTGTTTTTT. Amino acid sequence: CASSSTLLAGVAGELFF.

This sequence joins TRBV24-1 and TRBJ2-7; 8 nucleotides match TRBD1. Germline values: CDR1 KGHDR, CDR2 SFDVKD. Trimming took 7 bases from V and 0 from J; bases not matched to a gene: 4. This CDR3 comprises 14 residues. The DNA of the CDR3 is TGTGCCACCAGCCGGGACAGGAACTCCTACGAGCAGTACTTC. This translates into CATSRDRNSYEQYF.

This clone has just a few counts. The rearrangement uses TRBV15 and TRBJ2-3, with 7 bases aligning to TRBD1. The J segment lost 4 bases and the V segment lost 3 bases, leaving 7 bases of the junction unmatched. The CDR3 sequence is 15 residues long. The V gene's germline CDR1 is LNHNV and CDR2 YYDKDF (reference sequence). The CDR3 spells CATSRLRQGSDTQYF. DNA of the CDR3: TGTGCCACCAGCAGGTTAAGACAGGGTTCAGATACGCAGTATTTT. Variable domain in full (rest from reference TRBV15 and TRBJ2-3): DAMVIQNPRYQVTQFGKPVTLSCSQTLNHNVMYWYQQKSSQAPKLLFHYYDKDFNNEADTPDNFQSRRPNTSFCFLDIRSPGLGDTAMYLCATSRLRQGSDTQYFGPGTRLTVL.

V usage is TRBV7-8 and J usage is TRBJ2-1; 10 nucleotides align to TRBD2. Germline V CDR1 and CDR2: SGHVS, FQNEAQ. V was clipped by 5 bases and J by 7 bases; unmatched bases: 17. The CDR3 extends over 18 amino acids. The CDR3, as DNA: TGTGCCAGCAGCCCTCCACCCCCGAGCGGGGGGGCCGAGAATGAGCAGTTCTTC. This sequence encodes CASSPPPPSGGAENEQFF.

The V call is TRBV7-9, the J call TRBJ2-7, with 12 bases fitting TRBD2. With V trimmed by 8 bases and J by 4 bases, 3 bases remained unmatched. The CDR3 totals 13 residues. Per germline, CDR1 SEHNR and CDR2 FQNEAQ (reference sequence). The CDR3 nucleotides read TGTGCCAGCCGGACTAGCGGGACTTACGAGCAGTACTTC. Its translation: CASRTSGTYEQYF.

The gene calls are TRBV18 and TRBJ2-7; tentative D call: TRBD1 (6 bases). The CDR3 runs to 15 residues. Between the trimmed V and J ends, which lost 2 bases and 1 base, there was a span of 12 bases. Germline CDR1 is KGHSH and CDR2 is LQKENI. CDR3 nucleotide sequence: TGTGCCAGCTCACCATTCCCAGGACAGTCCTACGAGCAGTACTTC. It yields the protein CASSPFPGQSYEQYF.

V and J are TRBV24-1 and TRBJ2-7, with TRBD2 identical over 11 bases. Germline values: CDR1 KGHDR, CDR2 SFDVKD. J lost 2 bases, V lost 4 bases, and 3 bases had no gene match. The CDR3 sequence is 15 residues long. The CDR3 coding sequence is TGTGCCACCAGTGAGGGGACTAGCGGAGCCTACGAGCAGTACTTC. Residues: CATSEGTSGAYEQYF.

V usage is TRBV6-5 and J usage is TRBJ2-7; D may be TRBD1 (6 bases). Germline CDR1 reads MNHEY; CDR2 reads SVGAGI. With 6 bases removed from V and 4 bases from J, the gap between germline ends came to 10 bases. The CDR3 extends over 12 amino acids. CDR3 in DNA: TGTGCCAGCAGAGGCAGGGGTTACGAGCAGTACTTC. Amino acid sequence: CASRGRGYEQYF.

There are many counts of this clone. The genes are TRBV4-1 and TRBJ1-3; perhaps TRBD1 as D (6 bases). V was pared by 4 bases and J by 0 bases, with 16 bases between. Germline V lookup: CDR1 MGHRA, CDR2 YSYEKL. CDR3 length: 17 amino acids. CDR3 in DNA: TGCGCCAGCAGCCGAATGCCGGGACAAGGCTCTGGAAACACCATATATTTT. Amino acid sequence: CASSRMPGQGSGNTIYF.

CDR3 in DNA: TGCGCCAGCAGCCGGGGGGTTCAGAGGCAAGAGACCCAGTACTTC. Its protein product is CASSRGVQRQETQYF. This chain links TRBV4-3 with TRBJ2-5, with a tentative D call TRBD2 (6 bases). CDR1 is LGHNA, CDR2 YSLEER, per germline. The ends were cut back, 4 bases at V and 2 bases at J, with 14 bases in the middle. The CDR3 is 15 residues long.

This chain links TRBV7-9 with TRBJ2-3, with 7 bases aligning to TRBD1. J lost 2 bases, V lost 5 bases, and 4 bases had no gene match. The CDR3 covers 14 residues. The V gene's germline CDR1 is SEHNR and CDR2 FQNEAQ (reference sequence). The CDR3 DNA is TGTGCCAGCAGCACGGGACAGACCACAGATACGCAGTATTTT. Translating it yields CASSTGQTTDTQYF.

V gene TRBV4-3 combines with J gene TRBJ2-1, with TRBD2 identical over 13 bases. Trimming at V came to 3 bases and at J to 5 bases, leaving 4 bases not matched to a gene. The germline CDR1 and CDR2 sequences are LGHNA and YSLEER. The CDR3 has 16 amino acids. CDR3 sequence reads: CASSHPGLAGNNEQFF. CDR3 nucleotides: TGCGCCAGCAGCCACCCGGGACTAGCGGGAAACAATGAGCAGTTCTTC.

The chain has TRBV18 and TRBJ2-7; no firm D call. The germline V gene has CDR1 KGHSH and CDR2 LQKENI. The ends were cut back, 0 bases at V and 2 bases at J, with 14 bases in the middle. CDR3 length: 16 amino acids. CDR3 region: CASSPPARANPYEQYF. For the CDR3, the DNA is TGTGCCAGCTCACCACCAGCCCGCGCTAACCCCTACGAGCAGTACTTC. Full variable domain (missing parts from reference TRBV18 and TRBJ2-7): NAGVMQNPRHLVRRRGQEARLRCSPMKGHSHVYWYRQLPEEGLKFMVYLQKENIIDESGMPKERFSAEFPKEGPSILRIQQVVRGDSAAYFCASSPPARANPYEQYFGPGTRLTVT.

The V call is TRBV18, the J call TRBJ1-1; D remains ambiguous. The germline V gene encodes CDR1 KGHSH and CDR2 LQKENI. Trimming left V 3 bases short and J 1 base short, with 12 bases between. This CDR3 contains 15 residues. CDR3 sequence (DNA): TGTGCCAGCTCACCCCAGCGTCAGACGAACACTGAAGCTTTCTTT. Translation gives CASSPQRQTNTEAFF.

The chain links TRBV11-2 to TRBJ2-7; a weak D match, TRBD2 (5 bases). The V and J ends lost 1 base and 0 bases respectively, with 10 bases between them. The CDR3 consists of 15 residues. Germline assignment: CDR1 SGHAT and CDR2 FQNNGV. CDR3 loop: CASSLVATSSYEQYF. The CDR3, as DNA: TGTGCCAGCAGCTTAGTAGCTACTAGCTCCTACGAGCAGTACTTC.